This TCR beta chain was profiled in a study of control samples from healthy donors and cancer patients. The CDR3 has 14 residues. V gave up 6 bases and J gave up 4 bases; unmatched junction bases: 6. Germline V gene data show CDR1 as SGHRS and CDR2 as YFSETQ. Generated by immunoSEQ multiplex PCR, the TCRdb table keeps only in-frame clones and is missing some. The table has roughly 94,000 clones, around 84% seen once; the top ten hold roughly 39%. Sequencing was carried out using PBMCs. The genes are TRBV5-1 and TRBJ1-1; 10 bases match TRBD1. The TCR sequence derives from a man in his 70s with lung cancer. Here the CDR3 DNA reads TGCGCCAGCACCCCGGACAGGGGGAGCACTGAAGCTTTCTTT. It is translated as CASTPDRGSTEAFF.